Reported below is one T cell receptor (beta chain). Its antigen is not identified. TCRdb keeps only in-frame clones here, not all; method: immunoSEQ multiplex PCR. The sample has hundreds of thousands of clones, approximately 74% seen once. Both subsets, CD45RA+ naive and CD45RA-negative memory, were split from the CD4+ cells. The entry originates in a study of shared clonotypes between healthy human individuals. Study at large: CD4 naive and CD4 memory each took three plates per donor, while CD8 naive took two and CD8 memory one.

General study points: Non-shared clonotypes displayed generation probabilities falling below those of clonotypes present in all four donors. Estimated richness values were generally larger in naive subsets than in memory subsets.

V lost 6 bases and J lost 6, with 13 bases in between. CDR1 and CDR2 (germline): SGHTA, FQGTGA. This CDR3 is 13 amino acids long. The chain couples TRBV7-3 to TRBJ2-3; D is unresolved. The clonotype originates from a woman in her twenties or thirties in good health. The source material was memory CD4+ T cells sorted from blood. Documented subset: CD45RA-negative fraction. The CDR3 bases are TGTGCCAGCAGTTCCCTGAGGAGCGATACGCAGTATTTT. Protein: CASSSLRSDTQYF. Supplemented by reference TRBV7-3 and TRBJ2-3, the full variable domain reads GAGVSQTPSNKVTEKGKYVELRCDPISGHTALYWYRQSLGQGPEFLIYFQGTGAADDSGLPNDRFFAVRPEGSVSTLKIQRTERGDSAVYLCASSSLRSDTQYFGPGTRLTVL.